This T cell receptor (beta chain) was observed in a study of CD4 T cells in relation to SARS-CoV-2 and coronaviruses. The unexposed donors gave CD4+ T cells in about 2011-2018, prior to COVID-19. After less than 11 days of culture, CD4+ T cells were isolated. Cells permitting, SARS-CoV-2 S/N and four cold-coronavirus spikes were tested on unexposed-donor CD4+ T cells. Cultures held roughly 2 million PBMCs per well with about 10 IU/ml IL-2. Half the medium was replaced with IL-2 medium on days 3 and 7. Concerning this clone: Its cognate antigen is unknown.

Profiled with immunoSEQ multiplex PCR; TCRdb holds only in-frame clones, not every one. This sample has more than 20,000 clones; 76% occur once, and the top ten carry 16%. Germline CDR1 LGHNA, CDR2 YNFKEQ. The J segment lost 5 bases and the V segment lost 1 base, leaving 7 bases of the junction unmatched. This CDR3 has 16 residues. The source material was CD4+ T cells from PBMCs, cultured in vitro. The chain has TRBV4-2 and TRBJ2-3; 9 bases are shared with TRBD2. The TCR originated in a human donor in good health. DNA of the CDR3: TGTGCCAGCAGCCAAGTTAGCGGGAGTAAGGAAGATACGCAGTATTTT. This translates into CASSQVSGSKEDTQYF.